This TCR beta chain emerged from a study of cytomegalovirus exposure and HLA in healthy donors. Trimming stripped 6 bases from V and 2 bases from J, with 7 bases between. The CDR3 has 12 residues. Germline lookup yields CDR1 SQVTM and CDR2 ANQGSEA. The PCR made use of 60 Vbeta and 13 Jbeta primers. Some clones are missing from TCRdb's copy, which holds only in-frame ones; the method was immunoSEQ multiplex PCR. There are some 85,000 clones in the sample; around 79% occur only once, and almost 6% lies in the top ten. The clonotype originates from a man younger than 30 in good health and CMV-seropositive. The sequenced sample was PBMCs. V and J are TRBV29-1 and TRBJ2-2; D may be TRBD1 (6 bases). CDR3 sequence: CSVRGNTGELFF. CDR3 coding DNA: TGCAGCGTCAGGGGAAACACCGGGGAGCTGTTTTTT.